A single sample gave rise to the 29 T cell receptor beta chains below, sequenced in a study of T-cell reconstitution after alpha-beta-depleted transplantation in children. As it was prepared, the TCRbeta library received unique molecular identifiers. TCRdb used MiXCR to reprocess the PCR reads, holding one entry per CDR3 protein. The sample lists 700,000 to 950,000 distinct CDR3 sequences; 15% to 20% were seen once. The source material was PBMCs, mostly from graft donor cells, sampled 360 days after TCRalphabeta/CD19-depleted stem cell transplant. Receptor source: a male patient aged 10-17 years who had a stem cell transplant for acute lymphoblastic leukemia, so the T cells may come from the graft donor.

This chain links TRBV19 with TRBJ2-7; the D is unclear. This CDR3 contains 15 residues. Germline V gives CDR1 LNHDA, CDR2 SQIVND (reference sequence). V gave up 3 bases and J gave up 0 bases, with 12 bases separating them. The CDR3 DNA follows: TGTGCCAGTAGTATCGTTTTAGCATTCTCCTACGAGCAGTACTTC. It specifies CASSIVLAFSYEQYF.

This clonotype was detected a few times. This rearrangement joins TRBV20-1 to TRBJ2-1; 11 bases are a match to TRBD2. This CDR3 spans 17 amino acids. CDR1 is DFQATT and CDR2 is SNEGSKA in the germline V gene (reference sequence). V was clipped by 5 bases and J by 3 bases; unmatched bases: 12. The CDR3 bases are TGCAGTGCTCGCGGACTAGCGGGTCCCTCCGTCTACAATGAGCAGTTCTTC. It translates to CSARGLAGPSVYNEQFF.

This clonotype was counted a single time. The V call is TRBV7-8, the J call TRBJ2-5; 7 positions match TRBD2. Germline V gene sequence: CDR1 SGHVS, CDR2 FQNEAQ. The CDR3 is 16 amino acids. With 7 bases clipped from V and 5 bases from J, the junction kept 16 bases outside the gene matches. The CDR3, as DNA: TGTGCCAGCATACGGGGAGGGCCTCGGGTTAGGGAGACCCAGTACTTC. Encoded protein: CASIRGGPRVRETQYF.

This clonotype was seen a handful of times. The rearrangement uses TRBV15 and TRBJ2-3; D gene unclear. The V gene lost 6 bases and the J gene lost 4 bases, with 11 bases spanning the gap. CDR3 length equals 13 residues. The germline V gene encodes CDR1 LNHNV and CDR2 YYDKDF (reference sequence). The CDR3, as DNA: TGTGCCACCAGTAATAGGGTGGCAGATACGCAGTATTTT. Residues: CATSNRVADTQYF.

The chain is built from TRBV2 and TRBJ2-1, with 8 bases identical to TRBD2. Germline V lookup: CDR1 SNHLY, CDR2 FYNNEI. CDR3 length equals 15 residues. The trim removed 7 bases at V and 9 bases at J, leaving 14 bases unmatched. The CDR3 DNA is TGTGCCAGCACCCCAAGAGCGGGAGTTGGGGGTGAGCAGTTCTTC. This codes for CASTPRAGVGGEQFF.

This chain links TRBV19 with TRBJ2-2; D ambiguous. The V end lost 4 bases, the J end lost 3 bases, and 6 bases lay between the germline ends. Germline CDR1 reads LNHDA; CDR2 reads SQIVND (reference sequence). There are 13 residues in the CDR3. CDR3 sequence reads: CASSRLHTGELFF. The CDR3 DNA is TGTGCCAGTAGTAGGCTCCACACCGGGGAGCTGTTTTTT.

The chain carries TRBV27 and TRBJ1-5; TRBD1 matches 7 bases. Germline V gives CDR1 MNHEY, CDR2 SMNVEV (reference sequence). V lost 0 bases, J lost 3 bases, and 8 bases stayed unmatched. The CDR3 covers 17 residues. The CDR3 bases are TGTGCCAGCAGTTTATCCTCAGGGACAGCTCTCAATCAGCCCCAGCATTTT. Translated: CASSLSSGTALNQPQHF.

This clonotype was found many times. In nucleotides, the CDR3 is TGCAGCGTAGGGGACAGGGGGCCCCACGAGCAGTACTTC. Protein: CSVGDRGPHEQYF. V usage is TRBV29-1 and J usage is TRBJ2-7, with 12 bases matching TRBD1. Trimming cost V 6 bases and J 5 bases; bases outside gene matches: 5. CDR1 is SQVTM and CDR2 is ANQGSEA in the germline V gene. The CDR3 totals 13 residues.

There are a few counts of this clonotype. The rearrangement joins TRBV28 to TRBJ2-2, with TRBD1 as a possible D gene (5 bases). This CDR3 spans 16 amino acids. Trimming stripped 6 bases from V and 4 bases from J, with 18 bases between. Germline loops: CDR1 MDHEN, CDR2 SYDVKM. CDR3 region: CASSLWGQGPTGELFF. For the CDR3, the DNA is TGTGCCAGCAGCCTGTGGGGCCAGGGCCCCACCGGGGAGCTGTTTTTT.

The rearrangement joins TRBV3-1 to TRBJ2-7; D remains ambiguous. Per the germline V gene, CDR1 is LGHDT and CDR2 is YNNKEL (reference sequence). With 0 bases removed from V and 3 bases from J, the gap between germline ends came to 9 bases. The CDR3 extends over 14 amino acids. DNA for the CDR3: TGTGCCAGCAGCCAAGACGCACCGCGCTACGAGCAGTACTTC. Residues: CASSQDAPRYEQYF.

The rearrangement joins TRBV10-3 to TRBJ2-7; 7 bases agree with TRBD1. The CDR3 totals 15 residues. CDR1 is ENHRY and CDR2 is SYGVKD in the germline V gene. The trim removed 2 bases at V and 0 bases at J, leaving 4 bases unmatched. CDR3 loop: CAISEGTEPSYEQYF. The CDR3 nucleotides read TGTGCCATCAGTGAGGGGACAGAACCCTCCTACGAGCAGTACTTC.

This clonotype was observed a few times. The CDR3 protein is CASSLAYQGNQPQHF. As DNA, the CDR3 is TGTGCCAGCAGCTTAGCGTACCAGGGAAATCAGCCCCAGCATTTT. The J gene is TRBJ1-5, the V gene TRBV7-9; D may be TRBD1 (5 bases). Trimming pared 0 bases from V and 4 bases from J, leaving 10 bases between. This CDR3 has 15 amino acids. CDR1 and CDR2 (germline): SEHNR, FQNEAQ (reference sequence).

The J gene is TRBJ2-4, the V gene TRBV7-9; D assignment may be TRBD1 or TRBD2 (6 bases each). Germline CDR1 reads SEHNR; CDR2 reads FQNEAQ (reference sequence). This CDR3 is 13 amino acids long. Trimming shortened V by 5 bases and J by 13 bases, and 18 bases separated the two germline ends. The CDR3 DNA follows: TGTGCCAGCAGCGCTCCTGTACTAGGGGGGCAGTACTTC. It translates to CASSAPVLGGQYF.

This clonotype was observed a handful of times. The chain recombines TRBV18 with TRBJ1-5; 9 nucleotides match TRBD1. The junction had 14 bases not matched to a gene; V was cut back by 6 bases and J by 5 bases. Per germline, CDR1 KGHSH and CDR2 LQKENI. CDR3 length: 17 amino acids. The CDR3 coding sequence is TGTGCCAGCTCCCCCGGGACAGGGTTGTCTGTGGATCAGCCCCAGCATTTT. This codes for CASSPGTGLSVDQPQHF.

At least ten counts were recorded for this clonotype. The chain joins TRBV20-1 to TRBJ1-1; D is unresolved. V was cut by 3 bases and J by 5 bases, with 13 bases left in between. The CDR3 loop spans 13 amino acids. CDR1 is DFQATT and CDR2 is SNEGSKA in the germline V gene (reference sequence). As DNA, the CDR3 is TGCAGTGCTAGGGGGATGGTTATGACTGAAGCTTTCTTT. Amino acid sequence: CSARGMVMTEAFF.

This clonotype appeared a few times. Here the CDR3 DNA reads TGTGCCAGCAGTGGTGGCGTCGAGAACGGGGAGCTGTTTTTT. It yields the protein CASSGGVENGELFF. The chain links TRBV2 to TRBJ2-2; D gene uncertain. The CDR3 is made up of 14 amino acids. V was trimmed by 4 bases and J by 7 bases, leaving 13 bases between them. The germline V gene encodes CDR1 SNHLY and CDR2 FYNNEI.

In this sample, this clonotype turned up a few times. The genes are TRBV7-9 and TRBJ2-5; 11 bases are shared with TRBD2. Per germline, CDR1 SEHNR and CDR2 FQNEAQ (reference sequence). V was clipped by 5 bases and J by 4 bases; unmatched bases: 3. The CDR3 covers 14 residues. CDR3: CASSQTSGRETQYF. The CDR3, as DNA: TGTGCCAGCAGCCAAACTAGCGGGAGAGAGACCCAGTACTTC.

The genes are TRBV20-1 and TRBJ2-5, with TRBD1 identical over 7 bases. Losses at the gene ends were 1 base for V and 5 bases for J; bases not matched to a gene: 1. Germline V lookup: CDR1 DFQATT, CDR2 SNEGSKA (reference sequence). CDR3 size: 12 residues. DNA for the CDR3: TGCAGTGCTAGAGTACAGGGGGAGACCCAGTACTTC. Its translation is CSARVQGETQYF.

This chain links TRBV20-1 with TRBJ2-7, with 9 bases that match TRBD1. Unmatched junction bases numbered 5, after V lost 3 bases and J lost 2 bases. CDR3 length equals 14 residues. Germline CDR1 reads DFQATT; CDR2 reads SNEGSKA (reference sequence). For the CDR3, the DNA is TGCAGTGCTAGCGCCGGGACAGGGACCTACGAGCAGTACTTC. Its protein is CSASAGTGTYEQYF.

This clonotype was detected many times. The chain carries TRBV11-3 and TRBJ2-1, with TRBD2 matching 8 bases. The CDR3 length is 15 residues. Unmatched junction bases numbered 4, after V lost 2 bases and J lost 4 bases. Looked up from germline, CDR1 is SGHNT and CDR2 is YENEEA. The CDR3 DNA is TGTGCCAGCAGCTTAAGCGGGAGACCTTACAATGAGCAGTTCTTC. Protein: CASSLSGRPYNEQFF.

Many counts were recorded for this clonotype. The genes are TRBV25-1 and TRBJ2-3, with TRBD2 matching over 8 bases. The CDR3 is made up of 16 amino acids. The junction had 5 bases not matched to a gene; V was cut back by 3 bases and J by 0 bases. Germline V gives CDR1 MGHDK, CDR2 SYGVNS. Here the CDR3 DNA reads TGTGCCAGCAGTGACACACTAGCGGCTAGCACAGATACGCAGTATTTT. Translated: CASSDTLAASTDTQYF.

The chain employs TRBV6-5 and TRBJ1-1; D is unresolved. This CDR3 is built from 14 residues. Germline assignment: CDR1 MNHEY and CDR2 SVGAGI. V lost 6 bases and J lost 2, with 13 bases in between. The CDR3 protein is CASSYSTPNTEAFF. The CDR3 DNA follows: TGTGCCAGCAGCTATTCGACCCCCAACACTGAAGCTTTCTTT.

J is TRBJ1-5 and V is TRBV5-1; D gene unclear. The CDR3 is 16 residues long. Trimming pared 0 bases from V and 4 bases from J, leaving 14 bases between. The germline gives CDR1 SGHRS, CDR2 YFSETQ. The CDR3 loop reads CASSLGFGEGNQPQHF. CDR3 bases: TGCGCCAGCAGCTTGGGCTTCGGGGAAGGAAATCAGCCCCAGCATTTT.

CDR3 residues: CASSSSRGLMYEQYF. The CDR3 coding sequence is TGTGCCAGCAGCTCTTCCAGGGGGTTGATGTACGAGCAGTACTTC. The chain is built from TRBV5-4 and TRBJ2-7; 7 bases line up with TRBD1. With V trimmed by 3 bases and J by 4 bases, 10 bases remained unmatched. This CDR3 is 15 amino acids long. The germline CDR1 and CDR2 sequences are SGHNT and YYREEE (reference sequence).

The chain combines TRBV12-3 or TRBV12-4 with TRBJ2-5; 10 bases agree with TRBD1. The CDR3 has 15 residues. Unmatched junction bases numbered 8, after V lost 5 bases and J lost 5 bases. In DNA, the CDR3 is TGTGCCAGCAGTCCGACAGGGGGCACCCGGGAGACCCAGTACTTC. Translation: CASSPTGGTRETQYF.

For this clonotype: Given the absence of the conserved phenylalanine or tryptophan at the CDR3 end, a read error is likely. J is TRBJ2-7 and V is TRBV3-1; tentatively, D is TRBD1 (6 bases). CDR1 LGHDT and CDR2 YNNKEL come from the germline V gene (reference sequence). V dropped 0 bases and J dropped 2 bases, with 11 bases sitting between them. The CDR3 runs 15 residues. The CDR3 protein is CASSQDRGLAYEQYY. The CDR3 region has the DNA TGTGCCAGCAGCCAAGATAGGGGGTTGGCCTACGAGCAGTACTAC.

The chain combines TRBV7-6 with TRBJ2-7; 8 nucleotides line up with TRBD2. Trimming at V came to 2 bases and at J to 1 base, leaving 7 bases not matched to a gene. CDR1 is SGHVS, CDR2 FNYEAQ, per germline. CDR3 size: 16 residues. CDR3 region: CASSLRAGGLSYEQYF. The CDR3 coding sequence is TGTGCCAGCAGCTTAAGGGCGGGAGGCCTTTCCTACGAGCAGTACTTC.

This clonotype was found a few times. The chain joins TRBV20-1 to TRBJ2-3; D is uncertain. With 1 base removed from V and 1 base from J, the gap between germline ends came to 3 bases. The V gene's germline CDR1 is DFQATT and CDR2 SNEGSKA (reference sequence). The CDR3 length is 12 residues. The CDR3 DNA reads TGCAGTGCTAGAGCGGGCACAGATACGCAGTATTTT. This codes for CSARAGTDTQYF.

Notes on this clonotype: One end of the junction is discordant with germline, which a read error may explain. The chain has TRBV5-1 and TRBJ1-1; D is possibly TRBD1 (6 bases). CDR3 length: 11 residues. Germline V gene lookup returns CDR1 SGHRS and CDR2 YFSETQ. CDR3 sequence (DNA): TGCGCCAGCAGCGGAGGTCAGGGGACGCTCTTT. Residues: CASSGGQGTLF.